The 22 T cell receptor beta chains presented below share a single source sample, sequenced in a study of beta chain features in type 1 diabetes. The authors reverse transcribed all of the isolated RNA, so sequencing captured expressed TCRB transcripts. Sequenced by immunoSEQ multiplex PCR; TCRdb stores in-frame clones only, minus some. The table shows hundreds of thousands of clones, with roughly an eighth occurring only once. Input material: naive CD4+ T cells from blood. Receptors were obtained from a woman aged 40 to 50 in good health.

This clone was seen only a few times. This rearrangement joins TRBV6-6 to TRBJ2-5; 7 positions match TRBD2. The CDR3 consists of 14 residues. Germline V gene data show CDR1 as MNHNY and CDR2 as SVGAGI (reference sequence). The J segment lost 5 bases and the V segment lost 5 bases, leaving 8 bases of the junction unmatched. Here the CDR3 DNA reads TGTGCCAGCAGTCGCGGGGGAGTAGTTGAGACCCAGTACTTC. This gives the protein CASSRGGVVETQYF.

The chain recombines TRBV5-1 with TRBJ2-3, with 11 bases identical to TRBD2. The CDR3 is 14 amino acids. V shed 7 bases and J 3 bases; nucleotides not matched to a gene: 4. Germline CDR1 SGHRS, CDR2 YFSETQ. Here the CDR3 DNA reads TGCGCCAGCGGCCTAGCGGGGGGAACAGATACGCAGTATTTT. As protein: CASGLAGGTDTQYF.

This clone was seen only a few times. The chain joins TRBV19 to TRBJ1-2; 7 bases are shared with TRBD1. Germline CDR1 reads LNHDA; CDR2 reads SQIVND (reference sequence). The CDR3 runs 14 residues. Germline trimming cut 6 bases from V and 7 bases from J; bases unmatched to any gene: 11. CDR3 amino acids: CASRRGQGDRGYTF. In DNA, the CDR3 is TGTGCCAGTAGAAGGGGGCAGGGGGACCGTGGCTACACCTTC.

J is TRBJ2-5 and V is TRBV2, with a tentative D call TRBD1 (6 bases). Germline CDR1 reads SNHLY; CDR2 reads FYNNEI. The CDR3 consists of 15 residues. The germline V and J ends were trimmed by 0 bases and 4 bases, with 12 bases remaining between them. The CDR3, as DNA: TGTGCCAGCAGTGAAGCGACCGCCAGGGGAGAGACCCAGTACTTC. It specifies CASSEATARGETQYF.

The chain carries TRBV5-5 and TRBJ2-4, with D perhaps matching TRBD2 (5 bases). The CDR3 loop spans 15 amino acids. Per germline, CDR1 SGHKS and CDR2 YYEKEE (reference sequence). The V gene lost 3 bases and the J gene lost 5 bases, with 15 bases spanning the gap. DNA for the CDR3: TGTGCCAGCAGCTGGGAGATGGACGGGGAAAACATTCAGTACTTC. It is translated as CASSWEMDGENIQYF.

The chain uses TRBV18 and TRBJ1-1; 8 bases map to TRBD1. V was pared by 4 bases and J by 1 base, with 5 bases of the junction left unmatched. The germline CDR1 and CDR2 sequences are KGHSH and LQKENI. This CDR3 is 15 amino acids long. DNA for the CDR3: TGTGCCAGCTCACAATCACAGGGGGAGAACACTGAAGCTTTCTTT. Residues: CASSQSQGENTEAFF.

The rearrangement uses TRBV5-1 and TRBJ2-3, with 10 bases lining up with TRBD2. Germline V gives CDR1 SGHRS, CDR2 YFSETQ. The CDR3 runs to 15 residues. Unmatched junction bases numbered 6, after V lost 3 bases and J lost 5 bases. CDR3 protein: CASSYSGGAGDTQYF. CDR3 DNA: TGCGCCAGCAGCTACAGCGGGGGGGCCGGAGATACGCAGTATTTT. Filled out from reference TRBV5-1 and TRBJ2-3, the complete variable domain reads KAGVTQTPRYLIKTRGQQVTLSCSPISGHRSVSWYQQTPGQGLQFLFEYFSETQRNKGNFPGRFSGRQFSNSRSEMNVSTLELGDSALYLCASSYSGGAGDTQYFGPGTRLTVL.

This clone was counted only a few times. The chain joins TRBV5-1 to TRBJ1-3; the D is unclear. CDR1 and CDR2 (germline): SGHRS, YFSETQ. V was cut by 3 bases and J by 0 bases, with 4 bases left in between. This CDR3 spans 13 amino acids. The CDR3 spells CASSSSSGNTIYF. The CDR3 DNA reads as TGCGCCAGCAGCTCGAGCTCTGGAAACACCATATATTTT.

The chain's CDR3 is CASSPSISGWNGYTF. The CDR3 DNA reads as TGTGCCAGCAGTCCCTCAATTTCGGGATGGAATGGCTACACCTTC. The V gene is TRBV6-5, the J gene TRBJ1-2; no reliable D call. CDR3 size: 15 residues. Germline V gene sequence: CDR1 MNHEY, CDR2 SVGAGI. The V end was cut by 5 bases, the J end by 6 bases, with 19 bases between.

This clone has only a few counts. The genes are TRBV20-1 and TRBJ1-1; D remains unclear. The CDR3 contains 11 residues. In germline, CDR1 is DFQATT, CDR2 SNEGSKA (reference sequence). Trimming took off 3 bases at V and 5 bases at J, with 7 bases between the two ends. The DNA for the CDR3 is TGCAGTGCTAGCCGAGGGACTGAAGCTTTCTTT. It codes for CSASRGTEAFF.

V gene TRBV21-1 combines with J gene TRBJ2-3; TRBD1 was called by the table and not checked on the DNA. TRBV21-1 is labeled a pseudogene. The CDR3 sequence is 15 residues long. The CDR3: CASSKRDRGADTQYF. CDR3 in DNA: TGTGCCAGCAGCAAAAGGGACAGGGGAGCAGATACGCAGTATTTT.

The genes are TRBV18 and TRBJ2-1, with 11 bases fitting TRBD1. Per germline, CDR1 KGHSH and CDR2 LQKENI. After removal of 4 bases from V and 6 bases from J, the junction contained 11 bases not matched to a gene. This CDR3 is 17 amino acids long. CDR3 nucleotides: TGTGCCAGCTCACGGGACAGGGGGACTGCGGCCTCCAATGAGCAGTTCTTC. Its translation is CASSRDRGTAASNEQFF.

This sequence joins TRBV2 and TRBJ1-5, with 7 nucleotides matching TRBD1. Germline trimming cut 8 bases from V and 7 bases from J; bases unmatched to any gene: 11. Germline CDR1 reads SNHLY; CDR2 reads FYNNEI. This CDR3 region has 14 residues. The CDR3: CASGRGLGQQPQHF. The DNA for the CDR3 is TGTGCCAGCGGCAGGGGGTTAGGGCAACAGCCCCAGCATTTT. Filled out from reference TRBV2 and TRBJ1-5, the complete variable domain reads EPEVTQTPSHQVTQMGQEVILRCVPISNHLYFYWYRQILGQKVEFLVSFYNNEISEKSEIFDDQFSVERPDGSNFTLKIRSTKLEDSAMYFCASGRGLGQQPQHFGDGTRLSIL.

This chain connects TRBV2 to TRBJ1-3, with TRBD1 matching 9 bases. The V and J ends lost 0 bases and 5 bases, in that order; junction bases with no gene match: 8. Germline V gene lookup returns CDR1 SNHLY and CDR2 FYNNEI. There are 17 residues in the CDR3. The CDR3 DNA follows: TGTGCCAGCAGTGAAGCGGCGACAGGGGGAAGGAGAAACACCATATATTTT. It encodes CASSEAATGGRRNTIYF. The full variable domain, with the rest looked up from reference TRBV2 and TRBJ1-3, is EPEVTQTPSHQVTQMGQEVILRCVPISNHLYFYWYRQILGQKVEFLVSFYNNEISEKSEIFDDQFSVERPDGSNFTLKIRSTKLEDSAMYFCASSEAATGGRRNTIYFGEGSWLTVV.

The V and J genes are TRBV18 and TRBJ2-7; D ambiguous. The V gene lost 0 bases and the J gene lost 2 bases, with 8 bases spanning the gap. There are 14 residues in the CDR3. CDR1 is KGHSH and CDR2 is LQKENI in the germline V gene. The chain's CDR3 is CASSPPSLAYEQYF. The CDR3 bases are TGTGCCAGCTCACCACCGAGTTTGGCCTACGAGCAGTACTTC.

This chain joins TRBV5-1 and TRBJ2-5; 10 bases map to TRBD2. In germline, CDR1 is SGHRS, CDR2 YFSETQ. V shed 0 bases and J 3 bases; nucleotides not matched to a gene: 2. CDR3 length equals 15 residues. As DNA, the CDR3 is TGCGCCAGCAGCTTGGGTGGGACTAGCGAAGAGACCCAGTACTTC. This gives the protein CASSLGGTSEETQYF. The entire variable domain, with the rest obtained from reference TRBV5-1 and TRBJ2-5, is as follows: KAGVTQTPRYLIKTRGQQVTLSCSPISGHRSVSWYQQTPGQGLQFLFEYFSETQRNKGNFPGRFSGRQFSNSRSEMNVSTLELGDSALYLCASSLGGTSEETQYFGPGTRLLVL.

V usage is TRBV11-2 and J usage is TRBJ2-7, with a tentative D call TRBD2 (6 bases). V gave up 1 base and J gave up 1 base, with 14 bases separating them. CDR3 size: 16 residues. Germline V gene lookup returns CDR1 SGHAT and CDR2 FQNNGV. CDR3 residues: CASSLGGRGVSYEQYF. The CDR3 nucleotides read TGTGCCAGCAGCTTAGGAGGGCGGGGAGTTTCCTACGAGCAGTACTTC.

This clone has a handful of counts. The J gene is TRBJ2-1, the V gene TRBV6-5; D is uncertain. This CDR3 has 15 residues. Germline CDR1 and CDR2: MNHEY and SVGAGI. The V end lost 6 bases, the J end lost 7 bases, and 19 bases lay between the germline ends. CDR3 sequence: CASSSAGEVRNEQFF. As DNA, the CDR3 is TGTGCCAGCAGCAGCGCCGGTGAGGTTCGGAATGAGCAGTTCTTC.

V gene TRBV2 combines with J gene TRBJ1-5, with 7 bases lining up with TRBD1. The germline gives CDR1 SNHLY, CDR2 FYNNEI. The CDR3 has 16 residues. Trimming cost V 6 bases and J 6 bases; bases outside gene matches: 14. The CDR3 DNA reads TGTGCCAGCAGCGGGGGTTCGACAGGGTTGGGTCAGCCCCAGCATTTT. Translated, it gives CASSGGSTGLGQPQHF.

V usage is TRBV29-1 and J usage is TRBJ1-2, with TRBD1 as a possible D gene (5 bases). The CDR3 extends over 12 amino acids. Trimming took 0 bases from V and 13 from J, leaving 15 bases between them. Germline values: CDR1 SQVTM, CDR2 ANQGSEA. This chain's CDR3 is CSVEDLWGRVTF. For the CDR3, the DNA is TGCAGCGTTGAAGATCTTTGGGGGAGGGTCACCTTC. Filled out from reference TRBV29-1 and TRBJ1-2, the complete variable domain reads SAVISQKPSRDICQRGTSLTIQCQVDSQVTMMFWYRQQPGQSLTLIATANQGSEATYESGFVIDKFPISRPNLTFSTLTVSNMSPEDSSIYLCSVEDLWGRVTFGSGTRLTVV.

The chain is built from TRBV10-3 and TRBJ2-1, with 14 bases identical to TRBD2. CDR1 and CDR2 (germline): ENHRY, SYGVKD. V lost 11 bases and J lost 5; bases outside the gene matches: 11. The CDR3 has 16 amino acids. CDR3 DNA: TGTGCCGTCGAACTCGAGACTAGCGGGGGGGACAATGAGCAGTTCTTC. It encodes CAVELETSGGDNEQFF.

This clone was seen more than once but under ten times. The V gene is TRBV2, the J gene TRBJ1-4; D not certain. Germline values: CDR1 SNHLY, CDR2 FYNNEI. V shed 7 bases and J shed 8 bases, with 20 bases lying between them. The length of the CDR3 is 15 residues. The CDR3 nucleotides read TGTGCCAGCACCTCGGACCCGGGGTTAGGAGAAAAACTGTTTTTT. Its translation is CASTSDPGLGEKLFF.